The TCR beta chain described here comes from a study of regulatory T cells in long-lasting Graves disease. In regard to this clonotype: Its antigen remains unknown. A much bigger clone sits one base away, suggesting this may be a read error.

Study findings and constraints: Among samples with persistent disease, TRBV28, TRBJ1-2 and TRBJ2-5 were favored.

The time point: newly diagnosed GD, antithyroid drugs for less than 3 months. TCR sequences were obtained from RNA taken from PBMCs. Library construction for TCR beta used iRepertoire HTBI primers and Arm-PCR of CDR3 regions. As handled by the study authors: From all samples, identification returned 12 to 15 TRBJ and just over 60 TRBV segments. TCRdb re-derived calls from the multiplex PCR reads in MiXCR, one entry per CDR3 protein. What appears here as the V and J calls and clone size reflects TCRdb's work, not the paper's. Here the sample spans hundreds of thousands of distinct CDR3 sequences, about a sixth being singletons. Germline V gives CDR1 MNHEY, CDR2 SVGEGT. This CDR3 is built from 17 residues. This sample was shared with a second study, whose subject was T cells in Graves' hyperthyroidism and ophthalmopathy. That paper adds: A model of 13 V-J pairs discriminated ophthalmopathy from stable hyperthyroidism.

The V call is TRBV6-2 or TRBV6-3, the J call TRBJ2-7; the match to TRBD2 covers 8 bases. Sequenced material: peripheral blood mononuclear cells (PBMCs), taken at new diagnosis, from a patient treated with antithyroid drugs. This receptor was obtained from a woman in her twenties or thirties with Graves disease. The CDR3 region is CASSYSPGQRESYGQYF. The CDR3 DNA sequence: TGTGCCAGCAGTTACTCCCCGGGGCAGCGGGAGAGCTACGGGCAGTACTTC.